The T cell receptor beta chain under discussion was sequenced for a study of cytotoxic CD8 clonotypes in ibrutinib-treated CLL. From germline, CDR1 is SGDLS and CDR2 YYNGEE. The CDR3 covers 14 residues. V gave up 0 bases and J gave up 5 bases, with 11 bases separating them. The assay was immunoSEQ multiplex PCR, and TCRdb's table has in-frame clones only and misses some. The sample lists about 300,000 clones, under 70% occurring once. J is TRBJ2-5 and V is TRBV9; a possible D gene is TRBD1 (6 bases). The origin of this receptor is a human donor with chronic lymphocytic leukemia. This sample comprised PBMCs, obtained after 36 months of ibrutinib treatment. CDR3 coding DNA: TGTGCCAGCAGCGTAGCTACAGGGAAGGAGACCCAGTACTTC. This sequence encodes CASSVATGKETQYF.